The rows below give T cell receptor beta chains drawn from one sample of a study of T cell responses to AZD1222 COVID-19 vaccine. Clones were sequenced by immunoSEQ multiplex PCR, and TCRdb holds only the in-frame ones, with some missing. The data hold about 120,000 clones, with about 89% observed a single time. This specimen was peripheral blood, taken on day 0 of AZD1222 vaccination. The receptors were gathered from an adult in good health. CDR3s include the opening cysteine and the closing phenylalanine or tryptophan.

CDR3aa: CASSQRQGRSYNEQFF
v_gene: TRBV21-1

CDR3aa: CASIKGRKNTGELFF
v_gene: TRBV19

CDR3aa: CASSLDSARRYSGNTIYF
v_gene: TRBV7-2

CDR3aa: CASSQGQVPQPQHF
v_gene: TRBV4-1

CDR3aa: CASSEAGDGNTIYF
v_gene: TRBV6-1

CDR3aa: CASSPGWGSGNTIYF
v_gene: TRBV7-7

CDR3aa: CATSRPRTEYTEAFF
v_gene: TRBV15

CDR3aa: CASSLRQDNGEKLFF
v_gene: TRBV5-8

CDR3aa: CASSFKDRSNTGELFF
v_gene: TRBV6-5

CDR3aa: CAVKEADSGVYGYTF
v_gene: TRBV10-3

CDR3aa: CASSQAWRTEAFF
v_gene: TRBV4-3

CDR3aa: CASSFIGEAFF
v_gene: TRBV5-6

CDR3aa: CASSLRQGSYEQYF
v_gene: TRBV5-1

CDR3aa: CASSFTGSYGYTF
v_gene: TRBV27

CDR3aa: CASSPGQGDYGYTF
v_gene: TRBV27

CDR3aa: CASSSLEGGTDTQYF
v_gene: TRBV19